A single sample is the source of the 19 T cell receptor beta chains below, sequenced in a study of T-cell memory formation after mild COVID-19. TCRdb independently ran MiXCR on the 5' RACE reads; one entry per CDR3 protein. The data show over 400,000 distinct CDR3 sequences, with less than 25% seen just once and 13% held by the top ten. Source material: PBMCs or a T cell subset sorted from them (not recorded which). The receptors here all came from an adult woman who had mild COVID-19 (a few samples of this study predate the infection). Cell type and time point are not known.

The rearrangement joins TRBV7-3 to TRBJ2-1, with a weak D call TRBD1 (6 bases). The germline gives CDR1 SGHTA, CDR2 FQGTGA. V lost 5 bases and J 9 bases, leaving 11 bases between the germline ends. CDR3 size: 12 residues. This chain's CDR3 is CASSTGLGEQFF. DNA for the CDR3: TGTGCCAGCAGCACAGGGTTGGGTGAGCAGTTCTTC.

V gene TRBV6-5 combines with J gene TRBJ2-3; 7 nucleotides line up with TRBD2. Germline CDR1 is MNHEY and CDR2 is SVGAGI. Trimming removed 0 bases from V and 8 bases from J; junction bases left unmatched: 5. This CDR3 is built from 14 residues. CDR3 loop: CASSYSGGEGTQYF. The CDR3 DNA is TGTGCCAGCAGTTACTCGGGCGGGGAGGGTACGCAGTATTTT.

V usage is TRBV6-5 and J usage is TRBJ2-7; D is uncertain. The V end was cut by 2 bases, the J end by 0 bases, with 5 bases between. In germline, CDR1 is MNHEY, CDR2 SVGAGI. The CDR3 extends over 13 amino acids. This CDR3 is CASSYGNSYEQYF. Written as DNA, the CDR3 is TGTGCCAGCAGTTACGGGAACTCCTACGAGCAGTACTTC.

This clonotype was observed a handful of times. This chain joins TRBV24-1 and TRBJ1-1; D is perhaps TRBD1 (6 bases). From germline, CDR1 is KGHDR and CDR2 SFDVKD. The CDR3 length is 16 residues. V shed 3 bases and J shed 1 base, with 14 bases lying between them. This CDR3 reads CATSDRGGSGNTEAFF. The CDR3, as DNA: TGTGCCACCAGTGATCGAGGGGGGAGCGGGAACACTGAAGCTTTCTTT.

This clonotype appeared a few times. The chain links TRBV5-1 to TRBJ2-7, with TRBD1 matching 9 bases. Germline-derived CDR1 and CDR2 are SGHRS and YFSETQ. V lost 4 bases to trimming and J lost 1 base; unmatched junction nucleotides: 6. This CDR3 comprises 15 residues. The CDR3 loop reads CASSASGTGSYEQYF. The CDR3 DNA follows: TGCGCCAGCAGCGCTTCCGGGACAGGGTCCTACGAGCAGTACTTC.

The chain couples TRBV5-1 to TRBJ1-2, with D perhaps TRBD1 (6 bases). V was shortened by 1 base and J by 0 bases, with 10 bases between the two germline ends. This CDR3 spans 15 amino acids. Per the germline V gene, CDR1 is SGHRS and CDR2 is YFSETQ. The CDR3 loop is CASSLSTGPNYGYTF. DNA of the CDR3: TGCGCCAGCAGCTTGTCGACAGGACCTAACTATGGCTACACCTTC.

This clonotype came up a few times. The chain employs TRBV5-1 and TRBJ2-1; D is possibly TRBD2 (5 bases). Trimming removed 1 base from V and 5 bases from J, with 16 bases in between. The length of the CDR3 is 16 residues. Per germline, CDR1 SGHRS and CDR2 YFSETQ. The chain's CDR3 is CASSLLSGRPDNEQFF. The CDR3 DNA follows: TGCGCCAGCAGCTTGCTCAGCGGACGTCCTGACAATGAGCAGTTCTTC.

This clonotype has a handful of counts. The rearrangement joins TRBV28 to TRBJ1-2; D unresolved. The V gene lost 2 bases and the J gene lost 5 bases, with 9 bases spanning the gap. The CDR3 sequence is 13 residues long. In germline, CDR1 is MDHEN, CDR2 SYDVKM. The CDR3 DNA reads as TGTGCCAGCAGTTTAAGGCAGCCATATGGCTACACCTTC. Translated, it gives CASSLRQPYGYTF.

The J gene is TRBJ2-1, the V gene TRBV5-4, with D possibly matching TRBD1 (6 bases). Deletions cut 4 bases from V and 6 bases from J, with 11 bases between. The V gene's germline CDR1 is SGHNT and CDR2 YYREEE (reference sequence). The CDR3 consists of 13 residues. Here the CDR3 DNA reads TGTGCCAGCAGCCCGCAGGGGAGCAATGAGCAGTTCTTC. Translated: CASSPQGSNEQFF.

The sample holds a few counts of this clonotype. The chain carries TRBV5-4 and TRBJ1-1, with no clear D. With 0 bases removed from V and 1 base from J, the gap between germline ends came to 13 bases. Germline CDR1 and CDR2: SGHNT and YYREEE (reference sequence). The CDR3 totals 16 residues. This CDR3 reads CASSLVTNEGNTEAFF. As DNA, the CDR3 is TGTGCCAGCAGCTTGGTGACGAATGAGGGGAACACTGAAGCTTTCTTT.

This clonotype was detected only a few times. The J gene is TRBJ2-7, the V gene TRBV5-1, with D hard to call. The germline CDR1 and CDR2 sequences are SGHRS and YFSETQ. With 6 bases removed from V and 4 bases from J, the gap between germline ends came to 17 bases. This CDR3 is 14 amino acids long. This CDR3 is CASNPPHRDYEQYF. The CDR3 DNA reads TGCGCCAGCAACCCCCCCCACAGAGATTACGAGCAGTACTTC.

This clonotype was seen a few times. The V call is TRBV11-2, the J call TRBJ2-1; D possibly corresponds to TRBD1 (6 bases). CDR3 length: 16 residues. Trimming removed 0 bases at V and 3 bases at J, with 12 bases between. Germline V lookup: CDR1 SGHAT, CDR2 FQNNGV. The CDR3 protein is CASSLDAGVSYNEQFF. The CDR3 DNA is TGTGCCAGCAGCTTAGATGCAGGGGTCAGCTACAATGAGCAGTTCTTC.

The V call is TRBV18, the J call TRBJ1-1, with D perhaps matching TRBD1 (5 bases). CDR1 and CDR2 from the germline V gene are KGHSH and LQKENI. The CDR3 has 15 residues. V lost 0 bases and J 4 bases, leaving 12 bases between the germline ends. The DNA for the CDR3 is TGTGCCAGCTCACCACCGTCGGGGGAGGGCACTGAAGCTTTCTTT. It is translated as CASSPPSGEGTEAFF.

This clonotype showed up just a few times. The chain couples TRBV10-3 to TRBJ1-1; no definite D call. The CDR3 length is 13 residues. Germline CDR1 and CDR2: ENHRY and SYGVKD. The germline V and J ends were trimmed by 2 bases and 5 bases, with 9 bases remaining between them. The CDR3 nucleotides are TGTGCCATCAGTGAGGGAGGTCGGACTGAAGCTTTCTTT. Translation: CAISEGGRTEAFF.

This clonotype was counted only a few times. The rearrangement uses TRBV7-6 and TRBJ2-5; a possible D gene is TRBD1 (5 bases). This CDR3 contains 14 residues. Deletions cut 5 bases from V and 5 bases from J, with 15 bases between. CDR1 is SGHVS and CDR2 is FNYEAQ in the germline V gene. CDR3 protein: CASSVSRARETQYF. The CDR3, as DNA: TGTGCCAGCAGCGTGAGCAGGGCCCGGGAGACCCAGTACTTC.

In this sample, this clonotype turned up a few times. The chain is built from TRBV20-1 and TRBJ1-6, with D possibly TRBD1 on 5 matching bases. Germline CDR1 DFQATT, CDR2 SNEGSKA (reference sequence). The CDR3 length is 14 residues. The V gene lost 1 base and the J gene lost 7 bases, with 11 bases spanning the gap. The CDR3 coding sequence is TGCAGTGCTAGAGCGGGGCCAACCAATTCACCCCTCCACTTT. Its translation: CSARAGPTNSPLHF.

This clonotype was observed at least ten times. The gene calls are TRBV12-3 or TRBV12-4 and TRBJ2-7, with 9 nucleotides matching TRBD1. Trimming cost V 6 bases and J 4 bases; bases outside gene matches: 7. This CDR3 spans 14 amino acids. Here the CDR3 DNA reads TGTGCCAGCAGGGACGGGACAGGGAATTACGAGCAGTACTTC. This translates into CASRDGTGNYEQYF.

The chain uses TRBV6-1 and TRBJ2-2; D is uncertain. V was trimmed by 7 bases and J by 0 bases, leaving 9 bases between them. The length of the CDR3 is 14 residues. The germline V gene has CDR1 MNHNS and CDR2 SASEGT. The CDR3 DNA sequence: TGTGCCAGCAAAGAGGTACCGAACACCGGGGAGCTGTTTTTT. It is translated as CASKEVPNTGELFF.

This CDR3 is CASSLGDRSNRYF. The CDR3 DNA follows: TGTGCCAGCAGTTTAGGAGACAGGTCCAACAGGTACTTC. The chain joins TRBV12-3 or TRBV12-4 to TRBJ2-7; TRBD1 might be the D (6 bases). The CDR3 has 13 residues. V lost 1 base and J lost 12, with 16 bases in between.